The 15 T cell receptor beta chains below come from one sample, sequenced in a study of CD8 T cells in Susac syndrome. Reverse transcription of about 0.45 to 1 ug RNA used random hexamers. Each CDR3 protein is one row after TCRdb ran MiXCR on the immunoSEQ multiplex PCR reads. The data contain over 350,000 distinct CDR3 sequences, approximately 85% of them singletons. Sequences were obtained from CD8+ T cells from PBMCs. These receptors all stem from a human donor with multiple sclerosis.

The chain's CDR3 is CASSLIGTSGTYEQYF. The CDR3 nucleotides read TGTGCCAGCAGTCTAATCGGGACTAGCGGTACCTACGAGCAGTACTTC. The J gene is TRBJ2-7, the V gene TRBV27; 11 nucleotides match TRBD2. The CDR3 has 16 residues. Germline CDR1 MNHEY, CDR2 SMNVEV (reference sequence). Trimming removed 5 bases from V and 2 bases from J; junction bases left unmatched: 8.

This chain uses TRBV3-1 with TRBJ1-1, with D hard to call. Germline CDR1 LGHDT, CDR2 YNNKEL (reference sequence). CDR3 size: 15 residues. Trimming left V 0 bases short and J 1 base short, with 9 bases between. The CDR3 sequence is CASSQDGYTNTEAFF. CDR3 DNA sequence: TGTGCCAGCAGCCAAGATGGCTATACGAACACTGAAGCTTTCTTT.

V gene TRBV27 combines with J gene TRBJ2-3; D unresolved. Trimming shortened V by 0 bases and J by 6 bases, and 13 bases separated the two germline ends. Germline V lookup: CDR1 MNHEY, CDR2 SMNVEV (reference sequence). The CDR3 sequence is 15 residues long. The DNA of the CDR3 is TGTGCCAGCAGTTTATCATCCGGTCGGCGGGATACGCAGTATTTT. Translating gives CASSLSSGRRDTQYF.

The rearrangement joins TRBV30 to TRBJ2-3; 8 positions match TRBD2. The germline V gene has CDR1 GTSNPN and CDR2 SVGIG (reference sequence). This CDR3 has 15 amino acids. V trimming: 3 bases; J trimming: 0 bases; junction bases outside the gene matches: 5. The DNA for the CDR3 is TGTGCCTGGAGCGGGGGGGCCTTAAGCACAGATACGCAGTATTTT. This translates into CAWSGGALSTDTQYF.

The chain uses TRBV5-4 and TRBJ2-1; the D gene could be TRBD1 or TRBD2 (5 bases each). The CDR3 runs 16 residues. CDR1 is SGHNT, CDR2 YYREEE, per germline (reference sequence). V lost 4 bases and J 9 bases, leaving 23 bases between the germline ends. The DNA for the CDR3 is TGTGCCAGCAGCCCAAGGGGTTCGGGGTCAACGGTTGAGCAGTTCTTC. This sequence encodes CASSPRGSGSTVEQFF.

V usage is TRBV28 and J usage is TRBJ2-7, with D unresolved. Trimming took 5 bases from V and 8 from J, leaving 7 bases between them. The CDR3 is 10 residues long. Germline CDR1 MDHEN, CDR2 SYDVKM. The CDR3 spells CASSDHQQYF. Written as DNA, the CDR3 is TGTGCCAGCAGTGACCACCAGCAGTACTTC.

The chain uses TRBV21-1 and TRBJ2-3; TRBD2 was called by the table and not checked on the DNA. TRBV21-1 is noted as a pseudogene. The CDR3 loop spans 16 amino acids. CDR3 amino acids: CASSKEAGGRADTQYF. The CDR3, as DNA: TGTGCCAGCAGCAAAGAGGCGGGAGGGCGTGCAGATACGCAGTATTTT.

The rearrangement links TRBV9 to TRBJ2-3; possibly TRBD1 for D (6 bases). This CDR3 is 16 amino acids long. Trimming removed 2 bases at V and 2 bases at J, with 15 bases between. Germline assignment: CDR1 SGDLS and CDR2 YYNGEE. CDR3 DNA sequence: TGTGCCAGCAGCGTCAGAGGGGGACCCTACACAGATACGCAGTATTTT. Residues: CASSVRGGPYTDTQYF.

The chain joins TRBV3-1 to TRBJ2-7, with 8 bases fitting TRBD1. Germline V lookup: CDR1 LGHDT, CDR2 YNNKEL (reference sequence). The CDR3 length is 17 residues. Losses at the gene ends were 1 base for V and 3 bases for J; bases not matched to a gene: 11. DNA for the CDR3: TGTGCCAGCAGCCAAGGATCCGCGGGACAGGTTAGCTACGAGCAGTACTTC. This translates into CASSQGSAGQVSYEQYF.

In DNA form, the CDR3 reads TGTGCCAGCAGTTTAAGGTCGGCAGGGGGGAGCTACGAGCAGTACTTC. It specifies CASSLRSAGGSYEQYF. The chain has TRBV28 and TRBJ2-7, with a possible D match to TRBD1 (7 bases). CDR3 length: 16 residues. The V gene's germline CDR1 is MDHEN and CDR2 SYDVKM. V was clipped by 2 bases and J by 3 bases, with 17 bases between them.

The V gene is TRBV29-1, the J gene TRBJ2-7; D is unresolved. The V and J ends lost 5 bases and 2 bases respectively, with 22 bases between them. The germline V gene has CDR1 SQVTM and CDR2 ANQGSEA. This CDR3 region has 16 residues. CDR3 in DNA: TGCAGCGTTCTCCTCTCCCCTTCGGACCGTCCCTACGAGCAGTACTTC. It specifies CSVLLSPSDRPYEQYF.

The V and J genes are TRBV11-2 and TRBJ1-5, with 8 nucleotides matching TRBD1. The CDR3 contains 15 residues. Per germline, CDR1 SGHAT and CDR2 FQNNGV. With 4 bases clipped from V and 3 bases from J, the junction kept 5 bases outside the gene matches. DNA for the CDR3: TGTGCCAGCAGCTCCGGACAGGGTGTCAATCAGCCCCAGCATTTT. Its protein product is CASSSGQGVNQPQHF.

This sequence joins TRBV7-9 and TRBJ2-5; D perhaps matches TRBD1 (5 bases). Looked up from germline, CDR1 is SEHNR and CDR2 is FQNEAQ (reference sequence). The ends were cut back, 5 bases at V and 2 bases at J, with 24 bases in the middle. This CDR3 contains 18 residues. This CDR3 reads CASSPHPPGVRGQETQYF. DNA for the CDR3: TGTGCCAGCAGCCCTCACCCCCCAGGAGTTAGGGGTCAAGAGACCCAGTACTTC.

V gene TRBV28 combines with J gene TRBJ2-7; no clear D gene. Trimming took off 7 bases at V and 2 bases at J, with 9 bases between the two ends. The CDR3 consists of 12 residues. CDR1 MDHEN and CDR2 SYDVKM come from the germline V gene. DNA for the CDR3: TGTGCCAGCAACACACCAACCTACGAGCAGTACTTC. Its protein is CASNTPTYEQYF.

V usage is TRBV11-2 and J usage is TRBJ1-1; no clear D. The V end was cut by 4 bases, the J end by 8 bases, with 11 bases between. CDR1 and CDR2 from the germline V gene are SGHAT and FQNNGV. CDR3 length: 12 residues. This CDR3 is CASSSDPREAFF. In nucleotides, the CDR3 is TGTGCCAGCAGCTCCGACCCAAGGGAAGCTTTCTTT.